The source of this T cell receptor beta chain is a study of cytomegalovirus exposure and HLA in healthy donors (dated 2017 in TCRdb). For the wider study: According to an earlier analysis of a few hundred of the donors, 200 million or so T cells yielded 90 million to 130 million unique TCR beta sequences and roughly 280 Gb of sequence data. About 310 gigabases of sequencing data and tens of millions of unique TCR sequences were included in an early release covering 550 to 800 HLA-typed donors. Among the roughly 370 genotyped donors, 81% belonged to the genetic ancestry cluster associated with self-reported Caucasian donors. The study aimed to test whether cataloging public T cell receptors could reveal signatures of past pathogen exposure. Using immunosequencing, the study profiled T cell repertoires from approximately 700 subjects and related those repertoires to cytomegalovirus serostatus. Besides the first cohort of under 700 subjects, a separate validation cohort made up of roughly 120 different subjects was used. To predict cytomegalovirus infection status, the study brought together high-throughput TCR immunosequencing, statistical association of individual TCRs with disease status, and machine learning. A later analysis re-analyzed previously published TCR beta repertoires from 666 donors and added high-resolution HLA genotyping to study TCR occurrence patterns. In the later analysis, no new phenotypic data were used to find candidate immune exposures; instead, reliance was placed on TCR beta sequences and their occurrence across donors. To decide whether each TCR beta V gene segment behaved as functional or pseudogenic, an earlier analysis of some 570 of the donors relied on high-throughput TCR beta sequencing. Donor age, sex, ethnicity and CMV serostatus were collected together with the repertoire data. A later genetic analysis took genome-wide SNP genotypes for about 65% of the 666 donors and used that subset as a discovery cohort. Every repertoire in the discovery cohort had been generated on one and the same sequencing platform. HLA typing covered class I and class II loci at four-digit resolution. Typing coverage varied by locus: about 629-630 donors for A, B, C, DRB1 and DQB1; under 550 for DQA1; around 610 for DPA1; approximately 450 for DPB1. Several DR-DQ haplotypes were handled as single units for association and clustering because linkage in the cohort was strong. On average, around 200,000 unique TCR beta nucleotide sequences were sequenced per donor among about 400 genotyped donors of the cohort, with roughly 19% of those sequences being non-productive.

Concerning this clone: Its antigen specificity is not known. No base-level quality is on record; no much larger clone is a single base apart.

Library method: the immunoSEQ multiplex PCR assay. A mixture of 60 forward primers for TCR Vbeta segments and 13 reverse primers for TCR Jbeta segments was used in the multiplex PCR. The CDR3 region of rearranged TCR beta genes was amplified from genomic DNA with a multiplex PCR assay. On the Illumina HiSeq System, the amplified TCR beta libraries were sequenced as 87-base-pair reads. Concerning the study's data processing: A later analysis tallied some 79 million unique TCR beta chains across the 640 or so repertoires, and approximately 12 million of those chains were shared by two or more donors. Raw reads were error-corrected and collapsed into unique sequences with a nearest-neighbor algorithm that merged closely related sequences to remove PCR and sequencing errors. V, D and J gene segments were assigned by aligning CDR3 sequences to IMGT reference sequences. For a sequence to be retained, a match of at least six nucleotides to both a V gene segment and a J gene segment was required. Rearrangements were classified as productive when the CDR3 lacked stop codons and remained in frame with V and J, and all other rearrangements were classified as non-productive. CDR3 was defined by IMGT convention, running from the second conserved V-encoded cysteine to the conserved J-encoded phenylalanine. Sequences without an unambiguous match to a single V gene segment were excluded from the earlier analysis of about 630 of the donors. In an earlier analysis of some 590 of the donors, a V segment was called functional when productive rearrangements were above 56.7%, and segregating when the standard deviation between donors exceeded 5%. A statistical classification framework was built to diagnose cytomegalovirus status from the catalog of TCR beta chain sequences. V and J gene assignment, in a later analysis, came from comparing TCR nucleotide sequences with IMGT/GENE-DB human TR gene sequences. A later analysis assigned CDR3 sequences and most-parsimonious VDJ recombination scenarios with the TCRdist pipeline. In a later analysis, each TCR beta chain was defined by its CDR3 amino acid sequence together with its V-gene family, and reads lacking a unique V-gene family were excluded. A later analysis removed 592 highly shared, low-generation-probability nucleotide sequences to deal with suspected cross-contamination and a sequencing artifact. In a later analysis, a clonal expansion index for each public chain was calculated from normalized within-repertoire ranks of inferred template counts. In a later analysis, generation probabilities were computed using a VDJ recombination model fitted to out-of-frame rearrangements, and the results were checked against IGoR. In a later analysis, TCR-TCR, TCR-HLA and TCR-CMV co-occurrence was scored with hypergeometric tests, and a repertoire-size bias correction was applied to TCR pairs. False discovery rates were estimated in a later analysis by permuting HLA or CMV assignments 20 times. In a later analysis, co-occurring TCRs were grouped using DBSCAN, and TCRdist sequence similarity was added for clustering within HLA-allele-positive subsets. Co-occurrence clustering excluded repertoires with fewer than 30,000 or more than 120,000 public chains, plus five with anomalous nucleotide sharing. In TCRdb, the immuneACCESS table is reduced to in-frame sequences with V and J assigned. These tables do not hold every clone; where another copy was compared, an unresolved V gene accounts for under half, and the others remain unexplained. That table gives V, J and clone size, and the DNA gave D and trimming. The sample contains some 87,000 clones, roughly 70% of them found a single time. Roughly 16% of the sample rests with the top ten.

The cohort consisted of 666 healthy bone marrow donors. Cohort members were all nominally healthy when sampled, although unrecorded immune exposures were likely present. The donor was CMV seropositive and belonged to the group of 250 to 300 seropositive cohort members. Every donor gave a peripheral blood sample, and the peripheral blood mononuclear cells from that sample were used for TCR beta sequencing. The Qiagen DNeasy Blood Extraction Kit was used to extract genomic DNA from the blood cell samples. V was cut back by 3 bases and J by 5 bases, leaving a gap of 13 bases between them. The germline V gene provides CDR1 SGHTA and CDR2 FQGTGA. The CDR3, from cysteine to phenylalanine, totals 14 residues. Only CDR3 DNA remains: 42 bases, in frame from the first base. Study-wide conclusions, independent of this receptor: In a later analysis, HLA-associated TCR beta chains showed more clonal expansion and lower generation probabilities than non-associated chains that were equally common. Most TCR sequences were observed very rarely across donors, whereas some public TCRs were present in many individuals. In a later analysis, most CMV-associated TCR beta chains were found to appear HLA-restricted, with HLA associations seemingly driven largely by CMV exposure. It was suggested by the authors that the approach could potentially be generalized to other disease states and immunological phenotypes. Presence/absence analyses assumed roughly uniform sequencing depth across donors, an assumption that may not hold. According to a later analysis, TCR association rates differed among HLA loci, with DRB1 alleles showing the most associated TCRs and HLA-C alleles showing the fewest. In a later analysis, several top co-occurrence clusters were reported to appear linked to parvovirus B19, influenza, CMV and Epstein-Barr virus. A few of the identified cytomegalovirus-associated TCR beta chains were confirmed in vitro to be specific for cytomegalovirus antigens. Assigning TCR associations to individual alleles was difficult when HLA alleles, especially DR and DQ, strongly co-occurred. Seventeen rarely observed V segments, including chromosome 9 orphons, were excluded from the earlier analysis of about 600 of the donors because counts were too low. Linkage disequilibrium might explain the correlated functional status among segregating V segments, but an unknown experimental factor could not be ruled out. V-gene and J-gene trimming of TCR beta chains was associated with a missense DCLRE1C variant in a later genetic analysis, and the association was replicated in an independent cohort. A cluster of highly shared sequence variants was judged likely to represent a technical artifact of the sequencing pipeline. In a later genetic analysis, fewer N-insertions in productive TCRs were reported among donors in an Asian-associated ancestry cluster than the roughly 710-donor mean. In both the original and validation cohorts, the classifier was reported to diagnose cytomegalovirus status with high specificity and sensitivity. The study gave a list of around 170 TCR beta chains associated with cytomegalovirus. The 87-base-pair reads could not distinguish some IMGT-functional V segments, including TRBV6-2 and TRBV6-3, so those segments were excluded. For the cohort, immune exposure information was limited to CMV serostatus. A further reported finding was that TCR beta sequences accurately predicted the HLA-A and HLA-B alleles for most subjects in the first cohort. In this cohort, only TCR beta chains were sequenced, and detectable features were limited by the absence of alpha or paired-chain data. HLA typing was unavailable for some donors at each locus, so association tests used only the typed subset. Broadly in line with IMGT annotations, most TCR beta V segments showed up in productive rearrangements about 87% or about 30% of the time in an earlier analysis of 587 of the donors. A later analysis associated around 16,000 TCR beta sequences with specific HLA alleles at a false discovery rate of 0.05.

The sequence links TRBV7-3 to TRBJ2-5; perhaps TRBD1 is the D gene, with 7 bases matching. The origin of this receptor is a woman in her 50s in good health and CMV-seropositive. Sequenced input: PBMCs. CDR3 reads: CASSFAGGSETQYF. The bases are TGTGCCAGCAGCTTCGCAGGGGGGTCGGAGACCCAGTACTTC.